This section outlines one TCR beta chain sequence together with its context. Using immunoSEQ multiplex PCR, the repertoire was profiled, and TCRdb retains in-frame clones only, with some absent. In the table there are some 57,000 clones, roughly 80% of which are singletons. This sample is drawn from a study of OX40 agonist ivuxolimab in advanced cancers. Between the trimmed V and J ends, which lost 6 bases and 3 bases, there was a span of 14 bases. The CDR3 is made up of 14 amino acids. Germline V lookup: CDR1 MNHNS, CDR2 SASEGT. The receptor comes from an adult with an advanced solid tumor such as melanoma, head and neck, liver or kidney cancer. Sequencing used CD4+ or CD8+ T cells sorted from blood, obtained in a trial of the OX40 agonist ivuxolimab. The rearrangement links TRBV6-1 to TRBJ1-2; tentative D call: TRBD1 (5 bases). Here the CDR3 DNA reads TGTGCCAGCAGGCCGGGGGACCGTGACTATGGCTACACCTTC. Residues: CASRPGDRDYGYTF.